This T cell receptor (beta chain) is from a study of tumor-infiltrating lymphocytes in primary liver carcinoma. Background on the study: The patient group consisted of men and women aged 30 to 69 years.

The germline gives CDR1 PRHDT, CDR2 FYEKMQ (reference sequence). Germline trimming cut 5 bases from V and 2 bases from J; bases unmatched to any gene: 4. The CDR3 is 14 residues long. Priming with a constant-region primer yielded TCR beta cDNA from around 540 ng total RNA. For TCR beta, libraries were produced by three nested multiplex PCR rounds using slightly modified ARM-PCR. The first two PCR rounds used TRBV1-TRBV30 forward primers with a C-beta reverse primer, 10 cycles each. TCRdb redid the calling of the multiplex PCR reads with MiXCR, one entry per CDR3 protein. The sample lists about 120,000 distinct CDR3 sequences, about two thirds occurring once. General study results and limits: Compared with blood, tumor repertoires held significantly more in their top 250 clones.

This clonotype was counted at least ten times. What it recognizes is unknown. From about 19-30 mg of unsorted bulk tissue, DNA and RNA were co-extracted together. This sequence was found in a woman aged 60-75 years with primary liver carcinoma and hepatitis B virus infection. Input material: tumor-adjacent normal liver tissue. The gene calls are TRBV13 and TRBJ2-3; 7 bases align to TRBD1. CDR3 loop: CASSHRGYTDTQYF. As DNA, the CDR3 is TGTGCCAGCAGCCACAGGGGTTACACAGATACGCAGTATTTT. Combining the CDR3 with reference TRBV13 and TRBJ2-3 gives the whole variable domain AAGVIQSPRHLIKEKRETATLKCYPIPRHDTVYWYQQGPGQDPQFLISFYEKMQSDKGSIPDRFSAQQFSDYHSELNMSSLELGDSALYFCASSHRGYTDTQYFGPGTRLTVL.